This T cell receptor (beta chain) was found in a study of CXCR3-negative and CXCR3-positive naive CD8 T cells. UMI labels and 5' RACE were used to prepare the TRB cDNA libraries. With the 5' RACE reads reprocessed, TCRdb shows one record per CDR3 protein and no DNA. This sample's table has some 130,000 distinct CDR3 sequences. General study findings and limits: Researchers reported similar TRBV-TRBJ usage in naive CXCR3-negative and CXCR3-positive cells, though memory differed.

Notes on this clonotype: Its cognate antigen is unknown.

Every individual CD8+ T cell subset underwent sorting in triplicate at 270,000 or so cells apiece. The TCR was taken from a human donor in good health. Some clones in this sample may be carry-over from other donors' samples. Sample: naive CXCR3- CD8+ T cells from blood. Described subset: CD45RO-CCR7+CD27+CD95- naive CD8+ T cells lacking CXCR3 (TNR3-).

This CDR3 reads CASRGIAGGPGDTQYF. The chain couples TRBV12-3 or TRBV12-4 to TRBJ2-3; TCRdb's assignment of TRBD2 cannot be checked, as there is no DNA. The CDR3 sequence is 16 residues long.